This entry concerns a single TCR beta chain. The sample is drawn from a study of technical replicates of blood from several donors. Assay used: immunoSEQ multiplex PCR; TCRdb lists only in-frame clones, some missing. The sample yields more than 90,000 clones, around 95% seen once. The CDR3 sequence is 15 residues long. Germline V gives CDR1 SGHTA, CDR2 FQGTGA. Trimming removed 5 bases from V and 7 bases from J; junction bases left unmatched: 7. The gene calls are TRBV7-3 and TRBJ2-1; 11 bases are a match to TRBD2. The origin of this receptor is a human donor in good health. The sample comprised T cells isolated from PBMCs. DNA for the CDR3: TGTGCCAGCAGCCAAATAGCGGGGGGGCCGAATGAGCAGTTCTTC. This encodes CASSQIAGGPNEQFF.